What follows are 2 T cell receptor beta chains derived from one specimen sequenced in a study of blood T cell repertoires in COVID-19. Some clones are missing from TCRdb's copy, which holds only in-frame ones; the method was immunoSEQ multiplex PCR. Of about 270,000 clones listed, around 89% are singletons. Sequenced material: PBMCs or T cells enriched from blood (not recorded which). The source is a young woman who had recovered from COVID-19.

Notes on this clone: Other DNA sequences within the sample encode an identical CDR3. The chain links TRBV2 to TRBJ1-1, with D unresolved. The V end lost 6 bases, the J end lost 0 bases, and 8 bases lay between the germline ends. In germline, CDR1 is SNHLY, CDR2 FYNNEI. The CDR3 totals 13 residues. This chain's CDR3 is CASSVSVNTEAFF. CDR3 in DNA: TGTGCCAGCAGCGTATCGGTGAACACTGAAGCTTTCTTT.

The rearrangement uses TRBV29-1 and TRBJ1-2; 10 bases line up with TRBD1. The CDR3 has 13 amino acids. The germline V gene encodes CDR1 SQVTM and CDR2 ANQGSEA. V trimming: 3 bases; J trimming: 6 bases; junction bases outside the gene matches: 4. The CDR3 region is CSVEGTGVNGYTF. Written as DNA, the CDR3 is TGCAGCGTTGAGGGGACAGGGGTGAATGGCTACACCTTC.